Following are 7 T cell receptor beta chains from one sample sequenced in a study of cytomegalovirus exposure and HLA in healthy donors. Amplification used 60 Vbeta primers and 13 Jbeta primers. The assay was immunoSEQ multiplex PCR, and TCRdb's table has in-frame clones only and misses some. The repertoire holds 95,000 to 150,000 clones, with roughly a tenth as singletons. The specimen was PBMCs. The receptors originated from a woman aged 18-35 years in good health and CMV-seropositive.

This clone came up a few times. This chain joins TRBV19 and TRBJ1-1; the D is unclear. Germline V gene data show CDR1 as LNHDA and CDR2 as SQIVND (reference sequence). V lost 5 bases and J lost 0, with 10 bases in between. This CDR3 comprises 14 residues. CDR3 in amino acids: CASSLAGMNTEAFF. Written as DNA, the CDR3 is TGTGCCAGTAGTTTGGCGGGTATGAACACTGAAGCTTTCTTT.

This clone was counted between two and nine times. This chain links TRBV27 with TRBJ2-5, with TRBD2 identical over 11 bases. CDR3 length equals 15 residues. CDR1 and CDR2 from the germline V gene are MNHEY and SMNVEV (reference sequence). V trimming: 7 bases; J trimming: 5 bases; junction bases outside the gene matches: 9. This chain's CDR3 is CASTLAGGSLETQYF. DNA of the CDR3: TGTGCCAGCACCCTAGCGGGAGGATCATTGGAGACCCAGTACTTC.

About this clone itself: An end of the junction does not agree with germline; a read error may underlie this. V is TRBV30 and J is TRBJ1-1, with TRBD1 matching 9 bases. In germline, CDR1 is GTSNPN, CDR2 SVGIG (reference sequence). CDR3 length: 11 amino acids. The CDR3 DNA reads TGTGCCTGGAACCGGGACAGGGCCGCTGTCTTT. Translating gives CAWNRDRAAVF.

This clone was counted only a few times. The chain is built from TRBV7-9 and TRBJ2-2; 8 nucleotides match TRBD1. The germline V gene encodes CDR1 SEHNR and CDR2 FQNEAQ (reference sequence). J lost 0 bases, V lost 6 bases, and 9 bases had no gene match. The CDR3 covers 17 residues. DNA of the CDR3: TGTGCCAGCAGACTGAGGACAGGGAACGCGAACACCGGGGAGCTGTTTTTT. It translates to CASRLRTGNANTGELFF.

The chain couples TRBV2 to TRBJ2-1; D possibly corresponds to TRBD2 (6 bases). The CDR3 spans 14 residues. Germline V CDR1 and CDR2: SNHLY, FYNNEI. Trimming took 8 bases from V and 0 from J, leaving 11 bases between them. The CDR3 spells CASWDSGSYNEQFF. The CDR3 nucleotides read TGTGCCAGCTGGGATAGCGGCTCCTACAATGAGCAGTTCTTC.

This clone was seen only a few times. The V gene is TRBV6-5, the J gene TRBJ1-2; TRBD1 aligns across 8 bases. After removal of 7 bases from V and 8 bases from J, the junction contained 12 bases not matched to a gene. The germline gives CDR1 MNHEY, CDR2 SVGAGI. The length of the CDR3 is 14 residues. The CDR3 here is CASNSGTGPYGYTF. DNA of the CDR3: TGTGCCAGCAATTCCGGGACAGGTCCCTACGGCTACACCTTC.

This clone was detected a few times. The V and J genes are TRBV7-6 and TRBJ1-1; the D is unclear. With 5 bases removed from V and 4 bases from J, the gap between germline ends came to 11 bases. CDR3 length: 13 amino acids. Germline V lookup: CDR1 SGHVS, CDR2 FNYEAQ. This CDR3 is CASSHTAGTEAFF. In DNA, the CDR3 is TGTGCCAGCAGCCACACGGCAGGCACTGAAGCTTTCTTT.